This TCR beta chain stems from a study of T cells after yellow fever vaccination. Study-level points and caveats: After the booster, nearly 98% of CD4 and 88% of CD8 primary-response clones were re-detected. Some clonotypes, a small share, were shared between CD4 and CD8 compartments. From the bulk population, abundant clonotypes could contaminate and appear within FACS-sorted repertoires. Weaker overall was a secondary response that nonetheless peaked faster, on day 5 versus 15.

MiXCR, run by TCRdb on the 5' RACE reads, gives a single entry per CDR3 protein. The table shows under 200,000 distinct CDR3 sequences, with about 7% occurring only once. This clonotype was picked up many times. Its antigen is not known. CDR3 size: 16 residues. From germline, CDR1 is SGHRS and CDR2 YFSETQ. Trimming cost V 0 bases and J 4 bases, with 13 bases left between them. The input for sequencing was CD4+ T cells sorted from PBMCs, taken less than 6 days after the first yellow fever vaccination. The V and J genes are TRBV5-1 and TRBJ2-2; D is possibly TRBD2 (5 bases). This clonotype originated in a man between 18 and 35 years old who received the YFV17D yellow fever vaccine. The CDR3 sequence is CASSLAVDGLTGELFF. In DNA form, the CDR3 reads TGCGCCAGCAGCTTGGCGGTGGATGGACTCACCGGGGAGCTGTTTTTT.